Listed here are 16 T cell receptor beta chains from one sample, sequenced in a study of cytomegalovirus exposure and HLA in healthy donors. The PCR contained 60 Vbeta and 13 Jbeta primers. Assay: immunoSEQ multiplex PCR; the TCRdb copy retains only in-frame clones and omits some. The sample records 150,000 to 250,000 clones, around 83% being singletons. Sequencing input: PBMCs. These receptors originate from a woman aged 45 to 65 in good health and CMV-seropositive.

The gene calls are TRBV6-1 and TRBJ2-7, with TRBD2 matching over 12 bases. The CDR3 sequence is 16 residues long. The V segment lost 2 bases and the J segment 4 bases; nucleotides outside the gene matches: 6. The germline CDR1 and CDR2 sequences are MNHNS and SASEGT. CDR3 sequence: CASSELRLAGEYEQYF. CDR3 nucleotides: TGTGCCAGCAGTGAATTACGACTAGCGGGAGAATACGAGCAGTACTTC.

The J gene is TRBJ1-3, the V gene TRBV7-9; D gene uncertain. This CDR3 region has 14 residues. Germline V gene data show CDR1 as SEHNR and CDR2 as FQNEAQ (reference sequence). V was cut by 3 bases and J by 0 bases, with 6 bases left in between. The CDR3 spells CASSFGNSGNTIYF. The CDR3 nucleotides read TGTGCCAGCAGCTTCGGGAACTCTGGAAACACCATATATTTT.

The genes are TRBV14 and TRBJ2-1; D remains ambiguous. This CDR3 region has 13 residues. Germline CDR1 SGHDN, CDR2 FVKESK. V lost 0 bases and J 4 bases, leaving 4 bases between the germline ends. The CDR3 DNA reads TGTGCCAGCAGCCAAGATAGTTACAATGAGCAGTTCTTC. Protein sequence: CASSQDSYNEQFF.

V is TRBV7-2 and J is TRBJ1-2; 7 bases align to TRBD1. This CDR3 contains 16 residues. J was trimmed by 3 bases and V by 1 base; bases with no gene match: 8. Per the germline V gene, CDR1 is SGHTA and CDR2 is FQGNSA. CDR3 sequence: CASSLVGTDSYYGYTF. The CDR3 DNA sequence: TGTGCCAGCAGCTTAGTAGGGACAGACTCCTACTATGGCTACACCTTC. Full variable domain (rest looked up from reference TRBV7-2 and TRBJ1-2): GAGVSQSPSNKVTEKGKDVELRCDPISGHTALYWYRQSLGQGLEFLIYFQGNSAPDKSGLPSDRFSAERTGGSVSTLTIQRTQQEDSAVYLCASSLVGTDSYYGYTFGSGTRLTVV.

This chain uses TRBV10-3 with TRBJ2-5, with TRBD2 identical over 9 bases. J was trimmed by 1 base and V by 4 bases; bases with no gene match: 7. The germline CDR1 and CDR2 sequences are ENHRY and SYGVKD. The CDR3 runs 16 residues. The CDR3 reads CAISGAGREGQETQYF. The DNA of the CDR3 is TGTGCCATCAGTGGTGCGGGGCGGGAGGGCCAAGAGACCCAGTACTTC.

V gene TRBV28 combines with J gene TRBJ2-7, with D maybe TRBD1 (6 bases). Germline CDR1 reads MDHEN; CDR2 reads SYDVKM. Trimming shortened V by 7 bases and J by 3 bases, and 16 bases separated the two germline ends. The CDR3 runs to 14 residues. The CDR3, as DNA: TGTGCCAGCACTTACCGGGACACCTTCTACGAGCAGTACTTC. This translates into CASTYRDTFYEQYF.

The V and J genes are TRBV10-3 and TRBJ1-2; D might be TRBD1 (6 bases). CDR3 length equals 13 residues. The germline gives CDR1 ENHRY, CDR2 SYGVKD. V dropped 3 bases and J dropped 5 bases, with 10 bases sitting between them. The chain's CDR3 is CAISDGQRYGYTF. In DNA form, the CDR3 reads TGTGCCATCAGTGATGGACAGAGGTATGGCTACACCTTC.

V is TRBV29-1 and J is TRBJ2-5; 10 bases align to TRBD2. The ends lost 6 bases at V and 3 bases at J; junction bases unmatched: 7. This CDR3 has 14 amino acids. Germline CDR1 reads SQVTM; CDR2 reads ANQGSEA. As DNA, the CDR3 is TGCAGCGTCCGGTCTAGCGGGAGAGAAGAGACCCAGTACTTC. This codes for CSVRSSGREETQYF.

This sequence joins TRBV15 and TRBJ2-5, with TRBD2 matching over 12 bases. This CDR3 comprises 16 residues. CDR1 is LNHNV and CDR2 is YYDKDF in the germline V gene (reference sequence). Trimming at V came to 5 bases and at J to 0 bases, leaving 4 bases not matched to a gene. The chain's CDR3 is CATSGRLAGDQETQYF. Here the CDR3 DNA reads TGTGCCACCAGCGGACGACTAGCGGGGGACCAAGAGACCCAGTACTTC. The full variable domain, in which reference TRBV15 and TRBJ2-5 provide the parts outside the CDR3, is DAMVIQNPRYQVTQFGKPVTLSCSQTLNHNVMYWYQQKSSQAPKLLFHYYDKDFNNEADTPDNFQSRRPNTSFCFLDIRSPGLGDTAMYLCATSGRLAGDQETQYFGPGTRLLVL.

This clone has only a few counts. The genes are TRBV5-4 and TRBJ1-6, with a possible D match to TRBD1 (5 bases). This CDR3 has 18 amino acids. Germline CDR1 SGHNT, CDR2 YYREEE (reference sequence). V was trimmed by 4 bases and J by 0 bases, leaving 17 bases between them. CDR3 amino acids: CASSRRLQALSYNSPLHF. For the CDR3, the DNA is TGTGCCAGCAGCAGACGATTACAGGCCCTCTCCTATAATTCACCCCTCCACTTT.

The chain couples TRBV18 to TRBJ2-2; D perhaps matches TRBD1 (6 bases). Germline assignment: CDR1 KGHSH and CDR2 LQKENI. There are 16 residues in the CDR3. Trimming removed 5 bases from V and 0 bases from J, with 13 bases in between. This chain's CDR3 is CASSFTGISNTGELFF. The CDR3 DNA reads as TGTGCCAGCTCATTCACAGGGATCTCGAACACCGGGGAGCTGTTTTTT.

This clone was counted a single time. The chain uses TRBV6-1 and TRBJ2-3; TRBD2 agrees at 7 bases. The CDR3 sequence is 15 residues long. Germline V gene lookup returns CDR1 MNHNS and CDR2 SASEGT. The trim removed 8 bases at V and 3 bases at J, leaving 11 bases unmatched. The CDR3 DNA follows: TGTGCCAGCGAGGGGCAAGCGGGACTTACAGATACGCAGTATTTT. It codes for CASEGQAGLTDTQYF.

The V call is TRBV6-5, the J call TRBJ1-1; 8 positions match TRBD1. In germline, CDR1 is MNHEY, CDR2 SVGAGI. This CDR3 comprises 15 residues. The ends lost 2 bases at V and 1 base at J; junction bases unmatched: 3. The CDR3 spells CASSYRQGRNTEAFF. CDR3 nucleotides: TGTGCCAGCAGTTACCGACAGGGGAGGAACACTGAAGCTTTCTTT.

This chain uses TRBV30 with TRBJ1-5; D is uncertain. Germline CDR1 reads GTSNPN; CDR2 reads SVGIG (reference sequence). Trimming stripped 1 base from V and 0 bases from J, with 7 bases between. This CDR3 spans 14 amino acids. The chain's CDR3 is CAWSAGNSNQPQHF. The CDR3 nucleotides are TGTGCCTGGAGTGCGGGGAATAGCAATCAGCCCCAGCATTTT.

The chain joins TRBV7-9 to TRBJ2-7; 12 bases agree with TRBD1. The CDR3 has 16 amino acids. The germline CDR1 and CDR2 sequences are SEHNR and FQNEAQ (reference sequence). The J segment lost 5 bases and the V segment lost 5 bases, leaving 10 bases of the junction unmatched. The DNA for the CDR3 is TGTGCCAGCAGCGTTCAGACCGGGACAGGGGGCCACGAGCAGTACTTC. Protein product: CASSVQTGTGGHEQYF.

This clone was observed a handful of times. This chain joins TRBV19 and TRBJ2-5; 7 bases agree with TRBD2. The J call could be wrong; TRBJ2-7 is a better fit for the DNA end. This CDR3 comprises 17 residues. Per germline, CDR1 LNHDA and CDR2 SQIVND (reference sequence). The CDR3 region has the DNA TGTGCCAGTAGTATCGGGGGGTCCGGAGGAAGCTCCTACGAGCAGTACTTC. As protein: CASSIGGSGGSSYEQYF.